This TCR beta chain was documented in a study of monozygotic twins with inflammatory bowel disease. Study-wide results and caveats: Discordant twins showed the same repertoire similarity as concordant twins, possibly from limited power.

Comments on this clonotype: Its antigen remains unknown.

CDR1 SNHLY and CDR2 FYNNEI come from the germline V gene. The CDR3 has 15 residues. Each of the TCR libraries took 3,000 to 3,500 ng of total RNA. TCRdb re-called the 5' RACE reads and catalogs CDR3 proteins one per entry, DNA excluded. The sample has approximately 330,000 distinct CDR3 sequences. This clonotype was sampled from a human donor with ulcerative colitis or Crohn's disease, or a healthy co-twin of an affected twin (not recorded which). The chain uses TRBV2 and TRBJ1-1; TCRdb indicates TRBD1, and absent DNA this call remains unverified. Sequenced input: blood. The CDR3 sequence is CASSATRTGDSEAFF.